Shown below are 8 T cell receptor beta chains from a single sample sequenced in a study of T cells in Graves' hyperthyroidism and ophthalmopathy. TCR beta CDR3 region amplification was performed from RNA transcripts. First-round RT-PCR of the TCR CDR3 relied on the HTBI primer set. TCRdb ran MiXCR on the multiplex PCR reads and lists one entry per CDR3 protein. This table has about 620,000 distinct CDR3 sequences, roughly 17% appearing once. Sample: blood. These receptors all come from a woman aged 25 to 39 with Graves' hyperthyroidism.

This clonotype was seen repeatedly, ten times or more. V is TRBV5-1 and J is TRBJ2-7; 10 positions match TRBD2. The CDR3 contains 15 residues. In germline, CDR1 is SGHRS, CDR2 YFSETQ. The V segment lost 4 bases and the J segment 2 bases; nucleotides outside the gene matches: 6. The CDR3, as DNA: TGCGCCAGCAGCGGGGGACTAGCGACGGCCTACGAGCAGTACTTC. This sequence encodes CASSGGLATAYEQYF. Filled out from reference TRBV5-1 and TRBJ2-7, the complete variable domain reads KAGVTQTPRYLIKTRGQQVTLSCSPISGHRSVSWYQQTPGQGLQFLFEYFSETQRNKGNFPGRFSGRQFSNSRSEMNVSTLELGDSALYLCASSGGLATAYEQYFGPGTRLTVT.

This clonotype was observed many times. This rearrangement joins TRBV30 to TRBJ1-3; D is undetermined. There are 12 residues in the CDR3. CDR1 and CDR2 from the germline V gene are GTSNPN and SVGIG (reference sequence). Trimming removed 1 base from V and 4 bases from J, with 5 bases in between. CDR3 coding DNA: TGTGCCTGGAGTGCCGGGGGAAACACCATATATTTT. Translating it yields CAWSAGGNTIYF.

To note about this clonotype: The junction shows a germline mismatch at one end, possibly a read error. This chain links TRBV30 with TRBJ2-2, with a possible D match to TRBD2 (6 bases). This CDR3 has 13 residues. CDR1 and CDR2 from the germline V gene are GTSNPN and SVGIG (reference sequence). CDR3 in amino acids: CAAPRGEAGELSF. The CDR3 nucleotides are TGTGCCGCCCCGAGAGGGGAGGCCGGGGAGCTGTCTTTT.

The chain is built from TRBV6-1 and TRBJ1-3; a weak D match, TRBD1 (6 bases). CDR3 length equals 16 residues. The germline V gene encodes CDR1 MNHNS and CDR2 SASEGT. Trimming pared 6 bases from V and 6 bases from J, leaving 21 bases between. CDR3: CASRDLTGRTVNTIYF. DNA for the CDR3: TGTGCCAGCAGGGATCTCACAGGGAGGACTGTAAACACCATATATTTT.

The genes are TRBV19 and TRBJ2-7, with D perhaps assigned TRBD1 or TRBD2 (5 bases each). V was shortened by 3 bases and J by 2 bases, with 14 bases between the two germline ends. This CDR3 has 15 amino acids. Germline V gene sequence: CDR1 LNHDA, CDR2 SQIVND (reference sequence). DNA for the CDR3: TGTGCCAGTAGTATGGGCGGCCGGGACCCCTACGAGCAGTACTTC. It specifies CASSMGGRDPYEQYF.

This clonotype was counted at least ten times. The V gene is TRBV2, the J gene TRBJ1-5; 10 positions match TRBD1. Germline values: CDR1 SNHLY, CDR2 FYNNEI. The CDR3 consists of 16 residues. The J segment lost 0 bases and the V segment lost 6 bases, leaving 5 bases of the junction unmatched. The CDR3 DNA sequence: TGTGCCAGCAGAGAGGGACAGGGGAATAGCAATCAGCCCCAGCATTTT. Its protein product is CASREGQGNSNQPQHF.

This clonotype was picked up a small number of times. The genes are TRBV6-1 and TRBJ2-3; 9 nucleotides match TRBD2. The CDR3 is made up of 15 amino acids. Per germline, CDR1 MNHNS and CDR2 SASEGT. The V and J ends lost 8 bases and 0 bases, in that order; junction bases with no gene match: 6. The CDR3 reads CASHGGRGSTDTQYF. CDR3 in DNA: TGTGCCAGCCATGGCGGGAGGGGAAGCACAGATACGCAGTATTTT.

This clonotype was recorded a few times. The rearrangement joins TRBV18 to TRBJ2-5; D possibly corresponds to TRBD2 (5 bases). Germline CDR1 is KGHSH and CDR2 is LQKENI. The V and J ends lost 1 base and 5 bases respectively, with 11 bases between them. There are 14 residues in the CDR3. The CDR3 sequence is CASSPQASRETQYF. The CDR3 DNA reads as TGTGCCAGCTCACCACAAGCTAGCCGGGAGACCCAGTACTTC.